The 21 T cell receptor beta chains listed next were all sequenced from one sample in a study of control samples from healthy donors and cancer patients. Some clones are missing from TCRdb's copy, which holds only in-frame ones; the method was immunoSEQ multiplex PCR. The table includes approximately 9,800 clones, approximately 91% detected once. Sequenced: PBMCs. These receptors all come from a man in his sixties with colorectal cancer.

V gene TRBV2 combines with J gene TRBJ1-5; tentatively, D is TRBD1 (5 bases). Germline-derived CDR1 and CDR2 are SNHLY and FYNNEI. The CDR3 length is 13 residues. The V gene lost 4 bases and the J gene lost 5 bases, with 9 bases spanning the gap. CDR3 coding DNA: TGTGCCAGCAGTGGGGGCCCCGATCAGCCCCAGCATTTT. The encoded protein is CASSGGPDQPQHF. Combining the CDR3 with reference TRBV2 and TRBJ1-5 gives the whole variable domain EPEVTQTPSHQVTQMGQEVILRCVPISNHLYFYWYRQILGQKVEFLVSFYNNEISEKSEIFDDQFSVERPDGSNFTLKIRSTKLEDSAMYFCASSGGPDQPQHFGDGTRLSIL.

The rearrangement joins TRBV2 to TRBJ2-3; a possible D gene is TRBD2 (5 bases). In germline, CDR1 is SNHLY, CDR2 FYNNEI. V was cut by 8 bases and J by 5 bases, with 20 bases left in between. This CDR3 contains 15 residues. CDR3: CASRPSRVGQDTQYF. As DNA, the CDR3 is TGTGCCAGCCGCCCCTCGAGGGTGGGTCAAGATACGCAGTATTTT.

This chain links TRBV4-1 with TRBJ1-5; no definite D call. Trimming left V 0 bases short and J 2 bases short, with 14 bases between. In germline, CDR1 is MGHRA, CDR2 YSYEKL. This CDR3 is 17 amino acids long. The CDR3 sequence: CASSQDGWAAGNQPQHF. Written as DNA, the CDR3 is TGCGCCAGCAGCCAAGACGGTTGGGCGGCAGGCAATCAGCCCCAGCATTTT.

The V gene is TRBV2, the J gene TRBJ2-5; D is possibly TRBD2 (5 bases). Trimming left V 4 bases short and J 2 bases short, with 14 bases between. The length of the CDR3 is 15 residues. The germline V gene encodes CDR1 SNHLY and CDR2 FYNNEI. CDR3 residues: CASSVNRGTQETQYF. The CDR3 nucleotides read TGTGCCAGCAGTGTAAACCGGGGAACACAAGAGACCCAGTACTTC.

The J gene is TRBJ1-2, the V gene TRBV6-2 or TRBV6-3; D might be TRBD1 (6 bases). Germline V gene sequence: CDR1 MNHEY, CDR2 SVGEGT. V was trimmed by 2 bases and J by 0 bases, leaving 10 bases between them. CDR3 size: 15 residues. CDR3 nucleotide sequence: TGTGCCAGCAGTTACGGAGGGGGAGCTAACTATGGCTACACCTTC. This codes for CASSYGGGANYGYTF.

The chain has TRBV19 and TRBJ2-5; D could derive from TRBD1 or TRBD2 (5 bases each). With 5 bases removed from V and 4 bases from J, the gap between germline ends came to 14 bases. CDR1 and CDR2 from the germline V gene are LNHDA and SQIVND (reference sequence). The CDR3 totals 14 residues. CDR3 in amino acids: CASSATRGRETQYF. The CDR3 bases are TGTGCCAGTAGTGCGACGAGGGGCCGAGAGACCCAGTACTTC.

The sample holds one count of this clone. The chain carries TRBV5-1 and TRBJ2-7; 9 nucleotides line up with TRBD1. This CDR3 has 16 amino acids. Per the germline V gene, CDR1 is SGHRS and CDR2 is YFSETQ. The ends lost 2 bases at V and 1 base at J; junction bases unmatched: 7. The chain's CDR3 is CASSFDGTGRSYEQYF. CDR3 DNA sequence: TGCGCCAGCAGCTTTGACGGGACAGGGAGGTCCTACGAGCAGTACTTC.

The chain joins TRBV7-9 to TRBJ2-2; 7 nucleotides line up with TRBD1. V lost 5 bases to trimming and J lost 4 bases; unmatched junction nucleotides: 4. Germline CDR1 and CDR2: SEHNR and FQNEAQ (reference sequence). This CDR3 is 14 amino acids long. This CDR3 reads CASSRRDSTGELFF. The CDR3 coding sequence is TGTGCCAGCAGCCGCAGGGACAGCACCGGGGAGCTGTTTTTT.

This chain's CDR3 is CASSFTRTGGGEQYF. DNA for the CDR3: TGTGCCAGCAGCTTTACGCGGACAGGGGGAGGTGAGCAGTACTTC. The chain recombines TRBV7-8 with TRBJ2-7; 10 bases fit TRBD1. With 3 bases clipped from V and 7 bases from J, the junction kept 9 bases outside the gene matches. In germline, CDR1 is SGHVS, CDR2 FQNEAQ. There are 15 residues in the CDR3.

The chain couples TRBV5-1 to TRBJ1-2; D remains ambiguous. CDR1 and CDR2 (germline): SGHRS, YFSETQ. This CDR3 is 15 amino acids long. The V end lost 5 bases, the J end lost 0 bases, and 14 bases lay between the germline ends. CDR3: CASRLDSWTNYGYTF. Written as DNA, the CDR3 is TGCGCCAGCAGATTAGATTCATGGACTAACTATGGCTACACCTTC.

CDR3 coding DNA: TGTGCCAGCAGCGTTGGTTTAGCCAATTACGAGCAGTACTTC. Translation: CASSVGLANYEQYF. The rearrangement joins TRBV9 to TRBJ2-7; D remains ambiguous. CDR1 and CDR2 from the germline V gene are SGDLS and YYNGEE. The CDR3 has 14 amino acids. The V and J ends lost 2 bases and 4 bases respectively, with 13 bases between them.

This clone occurred a few times. The chain has TRBV9 and TRBJ2-1; D unresolved. CDR1 is SGDLS and CDR2 is YYNGEE in the germline V gene. There are 15 residues in the CDR3. The V end was cut by 0 bases, the J end by 4 bases, with 11 bases between. Here the CDR3 DNA reads TGTGCCAGCAGCGTAGCTACATCTCCTTACAATGAGCAGTTCTTC. This translates into CASSVATSPYNEQFF.

This chain uses TRBV4-1 with TRBJ2-1; no clear D gene. Trimming cost V 4 bases and J 0 bases, with 10 bases left between them. The germline CDR1 and CDR2 sequences are MGHRA and YSYEKL. This CDR3 spans 15 amino acids. CDR3 in amino acids: CASSPTPSSYNEQFF. The CDR3 DNA is TGCGCCAGCAGCCCAACACCAAGCTCCTACAATGAGCAGTTCTTC.

Comment on this clone: The germline gene is not matched at one end of the junction; a read error may be the cause. The chain combines TRBV6-6 with TRBJ2-1, with 14 bases aligning to TRBD2. Germline V gives CDR1 MNHNY, CDR2 SVGAGI (reference sequence). The CDR3 loop spans 13 amino acids. The CDR3 DNA follows: TGTGCCAGCAGTCCCACCCGGGGACTAGCGGGGGTCTTC. Translation gives CASSPTRGLAGVF.

The chain joins TRBV12-3 or TRBV12-4 to TRBJ1-2; D is possibly TRBD1 (5 bases). Trimming cost V 3 bases and J 7 bases, with 12 bases left between them. This CDR3 has 13 amino acids. The CDR3 nucleotides are TGTGCCAGCAGTTTTGGGGGTAGCGTTGGCTACACCTTC. This translates into CASSFGGSVGYTF.

Concerning this clone itself: The germline gene is not matched at one end of the junction; a read error may be the cause. The chain's CDR3 is CASSLGQRTGGLFF. CDR3 nucleotides: TGTGCCAGCAGCTTAGGACAGCGCACCGGGGGGCTGTTTTTT. The chain is built from TRBV11-3 and TRBJ2-2; perhaps TRBD2 as D (6 bases). Germline V gives CDR1 SGHNT, CDR2 YENEEA. The CDR3 totals 14 residues.

This clone has only one observation. The chain uses TRBV28 and TRBJ1-5; 9 bases are shared with TRBD1. This CDR3 is built from 13 residues. Germline loops: CDR1 MDHEN, CDR2 SYDVKM. J lost 7 bases, V lost 8 bases, and 6 bases had no gene match. The CDR3 spells CASGTGLGQPQHF. In nucleotides, the CDR3 is TGTGCCAGCGGGACAGGGTTAGGACAGCCCCAGCATTTT.

The rearrangement joins TRBV5-6 to TRBJ1-2; weak D call: TRBD1 (6 bases). With 5 bases removed from V and 4 bases from J, the gap between germline ends came to 12 bases. CDR1 is SGHDT and CDR2 is YYEEEE in the germline V gene. The CDR3 totals 13 residues. Here the CDR3 DNA reads TGTGCCAGCAGAAATACAGGGTCCTATGGCTACACCTTC. This codes for CASRNTGSYGYTF.

The V call is TRBV30, the J call TRBJ1-5; 7 bases fit TRBD1. The germline gives CDR1 GTSNPN, CDR2 SVGIG (reference sequence). Trimming cost V 2 bases and J 5 bases; bases outside gene matches: 6. The CDR3 contains 14 residues. The CDR3 bases are TGTGCCTGGAGTCAGGGGGGGTTTGATCAGCCCCAGCATTTT. This codes for CAWSQGGFDQPQHF.

V is TRBV19 and J is TRBJ2-3; TRBD2 agrees at 8 bases. This CDR3 spans 16 amino acids. Trimming took 9 bases from V and 1 from J; bases not matched to a gene: 12. CDR1 and CDR2 (germline): LNHDA, SQIVND (reference sequence). CDR3 bases: TGTGCCAGCTTCCCGGGGGGGGACATCCGCACAGATACGCAGTATTTT. This gives the protein CASFPGGDIRTDTQYF.

This rearrangement joins TRBV18 to TRBJ2-7; D may be TRBD1 (5 bases). The germline V gene has CDR1 KGHSH and CDR2 LQKENI. The CDR3 loop spans 12 amino acids. V lost 5 bases to trimming and J lost 2 bases, with 7 bases between them. CDR3 sequence reads: CASSSGTYEQYF. CDR3 DNA sequence: TGTGCCAGCTCATCAGGGACCTACGAGCAGTACTTC. The full variable domain, its missing parts supplied by reference TRBV18 and TRBJ2-7, is NAGVMQNPRHLVRRRGQEARLRCSPMKGHSHVYWYRQLPEEGLKFMVYLQKENIIDESGMPKERFSAEFPKEGPSILRIQQVVRGDSAAYFCASSSGTYEQYFGPGTRLTVT.